These 27 T cell receptor beta chains originate from one sample sequenced in a study of cytomegalovirus exposure and HLA in healthy donors. The PCR contained 60 Vbeta and 13 Jbeta primers. Clones were read by immunoSEQ multiplex PCR, and TCRdb kept only the in-frame ones, dropping some. The data show roughly 100,000 clones, about 15% seen once. The sequencing input was PBMCs. Receptor source: a female donor in good health and CMV-seronegative.

The chain recombines TRBV19 with TRBJ2-2; D might be TRBD2 (6 bases). The CDR3 consists of 14 residues. V was pared by 4 bases and J by 6 bases, with 12 bases between. Germline V gene data show CDR1 as LNHDA and CDR2 as SQIVND (reference sequence). DNA of the CDR3: TGTGCCAGTAGTACGAAGGGACTCCCCGGGGAGCTGTTTTTT. It translates to CASSTKGLPGELFF.

This clone was recorded at least ten times. This chain uses TRBV25-1 with TRBJ2-2, with D unclear. The CDR3 covers 14 residues. CDR1 MGHDK and CDR2 SYGVNS come from the germline V gene. Trimming left V 3 bases short and J 3 bases short, with 8 bases between. The CDR3 loop reads CASSDRVDTGELFF. In DNA, the CDR3 is TGTGCCAGCAGTGACCGGGTCGACACCGGGGAGCTGTTTTTT.

In this sample, this clone turned up a few times. V gene TRBV15 combines with J gene TRBJ2-7, with D possibly being TRBD1 (6 bases). V was trimmed by 0 bases and J by 3 bases, leaving 12 bases between them. Looked up from germline, CDR1 is LNHNV and CDR2 is YYDKDF (reference sequence). The CDR3 totals 15 residues. The CDR3 loop is CATSREGGRYYEQYF. DNA for the CDR3: TGTGCCACCAGCAGAGAAGGGGGACGGTACTACGAGCAGTACTTC.

The V and J genes are TRBV6-5 and TRBJ1-1, with TRBD1 identical over 8 bases. Germline V CDR1 and CDR2: MNHEY, SVGAGI. This CDR3 region has 14 residues. With V trimmed by 6 bases and J by 4 bases, 7 bases remained unmatched. CDR3 in amino acids: CASRRGQGSTEAFF. The CDR3 nucleotides are TGTGCCAGCAGGAGAGGACAGGGTAGCACTGAAGCTTTCTTT.

This chain links TRBV15 with TRBJ1-2; 8 bases fit TRBD1. CDR3 length: 13 amino acids. Germline trimming cut 4 bases from V and 6 bases from J; bases unmatched to any gene: 4. Germline CDR1 is LNHNV and CDR2 is YYDKDF (reference sequence). The CDR3 bases are TGTGCCACCAGCAAACACAGGGGGGATGGCTACACCTTC. Amino acid sequence: CATSKHRGDGYTF.

This clone was recorded a few times. The V call is TRBV29-1, the J call TRBJ2-3; weak D call: TRBD1 (6 bases). The CDR3 is 16 amino acids. The ends were cut back, 3 bases at V and 4 bases at J, with 20 bases in the middle. Germline lookup yields CDR1 SQVTM and CDR2 ANQGSEA. CDR3 protein: CSVDRVGTQGADTQYF. The CDR3, as DNA: TGCAGCGTTGATCGCGTAGGGACACAAGGGGCAGATACGCAGTATTTT.

V is TRBV9 and J is TRBJ2-5; 9 bases are shared with TRBD2. Trimming removed 3 bases from V and 1 base from J; junction bases left unmatched: 1. The CDR3 contains 14 residues. CDR1 is SGDLS and CDR2 is YYNGEE in the germline V gene. In DNA form, the CDR3 reads TGTGCCAGCAGCGCGACTAGCGGCCAAGAGACCCAGTACTTC. Protein product: CASSATSGQETQYF.

The rearrangement joins TRBV10-2 to TRBJ2-7, with D hard to call. This CDR3 has 11 amino acids. In germline, CDR1 is WSHSY, CDR2 SAAADI. Between the trimmed V and J ends, which lost 4 bases and 6 bases, there was a span of 7 bases. CDR3 sequence: CASSVAVEQYF. CDR3 in DNA: TGCGCCAGCAGTGTAGCAGTCGAGCAGTACTTC.

This sequence joins TRBV29-1 and TRBJ1-2; D call uncertain. With 3 bases removed from V and 2 bases from J, the gap between germline ends came to 13 bases. Germline assignment: CDR1 SQVTM and CDR2 ANQGSEA. This CDR3 comprises 14 residues. DNA for the CDR3: TGCAGCGTTGATATCAGCGGCGCCAACTATGGCTACACCTTC. Its translation: CSVDISGANYGYTF.

This clone was detected only a few times. The rearrangement uses TRBV7-2 and TRBJ2-5; D is possibly TRBD2 (5 bases). Trimming removed 2 bases at V and 2 bases at J, with 6 bases between. The CDR3 has 13 residues. Germline values: CDR1 SGHTA, CDR2 FQGNSA. As DNA, the CDR3 is TGTGCCAGCAGCTTATGGGAGCAAGAGACCCAGTACTTC. Its translation is CASSLWEQETQYF.

There are a few counts of this clone. The same CDR3 is also encoded by other DNA sequences in this sample. This chain links TRBV15 with TRBJ2-5; maybe TRBD2 (6 bases). The CDR3 is made up of 12 amino acids. Germline-derived CDR1 and CDR2 are LNHNV and YYDKDF (reference sequence). V gave up 6 bases and J gave up 2 bases, with 7 bases separating them. The CDR3 reads CATSRGQETQYF. The CDR3 bases are TGTGCCACCAGTCGGGGGCAAGAGACCCAGTACTTC.

The J gene is TRBJ2-1, the V gene TRBV28; 9 bases map to TRBD1. V dropped 6 bases and J dropped 7; count of bases not matched to a gene: 10. From germline, CDR1 is MDHEN and CDR2 SYDVKM. This CDR3 region has 15 residues. CDR3 DNA: TGTGCCAGCAGCTCTTCCGGGACAGGGATAAATGAGCAGTTCTTC. Encoded protein: CASSSSGTGINEQFF. The entire variable domain, with the rest obtained from reference TRBV28 and TRBJ2-1, is as follows: DVKVTQSSRYLVKRTGEKVFLECVQDMDHENMFWYRQDPGLGLRLIYFSYDVKMKEKGDIPEGYSVSREKKERFSLILESASTNQTSMYLCASSSSGTGINEQFFGPGTRLTVL.

The rearrangement uses TRBV14 and TRBJ2-1; TRBD2 aligns across 10 bases. This CDR3 comprises 16 residues. V dropped 0 bases and J dropped 7; count of bases not matched to a gene: 6. Germline-derived CDR1 and CDR2 are SGHDN and FVKESK. CDR3 DNA: TGTGCCAGCAGCCAAGAATTAGCGGGAGGTATAAATGAGCAGTTCTTC. Encoded protein: CASSQELAGGINEQFF.

The table lists this clone with a few counts. The genes are TRBV4-3 and TRBJ1-5, with a weak D call TRBD1 (6 bases). Trimming stripped 0 bases from V and 4 bases from J, with 16 bases between. Germline values: CDR1 LGHNA, CDR2 YSLEER. This CDR3 comprises 17 residues. The CDR3 protein is CASSQDVAGVRNQPQHF. Here the CDR3 DNA reads TGCGCCAGCAGCCAAGATGTGGCAGGGGTAAGGAATCAGCCCCAGCATTTT.

The V call is TRBV4-1, the J call TRBJ1-2; TRBD1 aligns across 7 bases. Trimming removed 4 bases from V and 0 bases from J; junction bases left unmatched: 8. This CDR3 has 16 residues. CDR1 and CDR2 from the germline V gene are MGHRA and YSYEKL. The CDR3 DNA follows: TGCGCCAGCAGCCCAAGGGACAGCGCATCTAACTATGGCTACACCTTC. Its protein is CASSPRDSASNYGYTF.

The rearrangement uses TRBV9 and TRBJ1-1; D gene ambiguous. Germline V CDR1 and CDR2: SGDLS, YYNGEE. Trimming removed 4 bases from V and 0 bases from J, with 13 bases in between. CDR3 length: 15 amino acids. CDR3 DNA sequence: TGTGCCAGCAGCCCCGGGGATAGCTTGAACACTGAAGCTTTCTTT. Its protein is CASSPGDSLNTEAFF.

This clone was seen only a few times. The chain links TRBV5-1 to TRBJ2-1; D unresolved. Germline CDR1 is SGHRS and CDR2 is YFSETQ. V lost 6 bases and J lost 5, with 9 bases in between. There are 12 residues in the CDR3. CDR3 amino acids: CASITEDNEQFF. In DNA form, the CDR3 reads TGCGCCAGCATCACAGAAGACAATGAGCAGTTCTTC.

For the CDR3, the DNA is TGTGCCAGCAGTTTATCCCCCATACGGTCCTATGGCTACACCTTC. Protein product: CASSLSPIRSYGYTF. The rearrangement links TRBV27 to TRBJ1-2; D is unclear. The V gene's germline CDR1 is MNHEY and CDR2 SMNVEV (reference sequence). This CDR3 is built from 15 residues. The ends were cut back, 0 bases at V and 4 bases at J, with 12 bases in the middle.

V gene TRBV29-1 combines with J gene TRBJ2-2; 7 bases fit TRBD1. This CDR3 contains 13 residues. Per germline, CDR1 SQVTM and CDR2 ANQGSEA. The J segment lost 6 bases and the V segment lost 5 bases, leaving 6 bases of the junction unmatched. This CDR3 reads CSVSPQGAGELFF. The CDR3 DNA follows: TGCAGCGTTTCCCCCCAGGGGGCCGGGGAGCTGTTTTTT.

The CDR3 bases are TGTGCCAGTTCGGAACTGACAGGTAGCTCCTACAATGAGCAGTTCTTC. It encodes CASSELTGSSYNEQFF. The gene calls are TRBV19 and TRBJ2-1, with a possible D match to TRBD1 (6 bases). CDR3 length equals 16 residues. V lost 8 bases to trimming and J lost 0 bases, with 17 bases between them. Germline lookup yields CDR1 LNHDA and CDR2 SQIVND (reference sequence). Looking up the rest from reference TRBV19 and TRBJ2-1 gives the full variable domain: DGGITQSPKYLFRKEGQNVTLSCEQNLNHDAMYWYRQDPGQGLRLIYYSQIVNDFQKGDIAEGYSVSREKKESFPLTVTSAQKNPTAFYLCASSELTGSSYNEQFFGPGTRLTVL.

This clone came up a few times. J is TRBJ2-3 and V is TRBV4-2; TRBD1 agrees at 9 bases. The ends lost 2 bases at V and 1 base at J; junction bases unmatched: 4. CDR1 LGHNA and CDR2 YNFKEQ come from the germline V gene. CDR3 length: 16 amino acids. This CDR3 reads CASSQLRTGGTDTQYF. As DNA, the CDR3 is TGTGCCAGCAGCCAATTAAGGACAGGGGGCACAGATACGCAGTATTTT.

This sequence joins TRBV19 and TRBJ1-5, with 7 bases that match TRBD1. The V gene's germline CDR1 is LNHDA and CDR2 SQIVND (reference sequence). The CDR3 length is 15 residues. The junction had 10 bases not matched to a gene; V was cut back by 4 bases and J by 7 bases. CDR3 protein: CASSTLTGKNQPQHF. As DNA, the CDR3 is TGTGCCAGTAGTACCCTGACAGGGAAAAACCAGCCCCAGCATTTT.

This clone was observed a handful of times. The J gene is TRBJ1-2, the V gene TRBV7-8; 10 bases are shared with TRBD1. After removal of 1 base from V and 4 bases from J, the junction contained 3 bases not matched to a gene. The CDR3 runs 15 residues. Per the germline V gene, CDR1 is SGHVS and CDR2 is FQNEAQ. The CDR3 spells CASSLVGTGVYGYTF. The CDR3 DNA reads as TGTGCCAGCAGCTTAGTTGGGACAGGGGTCTATGGCTACACCTTC. The full variable domain, with the rest looked up from reference TRBV7-8 and TRBJ1-2, is GAGVSQSPRYKVAKRGQDVALRCDPISGHVSLFWYQQALGQGPEFLTYFQNEAQLDKSGLPSDRFFAERPEGSVSTLKIQRTQQEDSAVYLCASSLVGTGVYGYTFGSGTRLTVV.

The rearrangement links TRBV7-9 to TRBJ1-1; D possibly corresponds to TRBD1 (5 bases). CDR3 length: 12 amino acids. From germline, CDR1 is SEHNR and CDR2 FQNEAQ (reference sequence). Trimming removed 5 bases at V and 5 bases at J, with 9 bases between. The CDR3 protein is CASSRRDTEAFF. CDR3 coding DNA: TGTGCCAGCAGCCGCAGGGATACTGAAGCTTTCTTT.

This clone was detected a few times. V usage is TRBV29-1 and J usage is TRBJ1-3, with unresolved D. V lost 0 bases and J lost 2, with 14 bases in between. CDR1 is SQVTM and CDR2 is ANQGSEA in the germline V gene. The CDR3 totals 16 residues. The CDR3 spells CSVEDRLVPAGNTIYF. The CDR3 DNA reads TGCAGCGTTGAAGATCGATTGGTCCCGGCTGGAAACACCATATATTTT.

The CDR3 loop reads CASSSGLTDLYEQYF. In nucleotides, the CDR3 is TGTGCCAGCAGCTCCGGACTAACGGACCTCTACGAGCAGTACTTC. V gene TRBV7-2 combines with J gene TRBJ2-7; possibly TRBD2 for D (6 bases). V was pared by 4 bases and J by 3 bases, with 16 bases between. Germline V CDR1 and CDR2: SGHTA, FQGNSA. The CDR3 runs to 15 residues. Combining the CDR3 with reference TRBV7-2 and TRBJ2-7 gives the whole variable domain GAGVSQSPSNKVTEKGKDVELRCDPISGHTALYWYRQSLGQGLEFLIYFQGNSAPDKSGLPSDRFSAERTGGSVSTLTIQRTQQEDSAVYLCASSSGLTDLYEQYFGPGTRLTVT.

This clone was detected a few times. V and J are TRBV29-1 and TRBJ2-2; D remains ambiguous. V was pared by 5 bases and J by 3 bases, with 7 bases between. From germline, CDR1 is SQVTM and CDR2 ANQGSEA. CDR3 length: 12 amino acids. The CDR3 region is CSVRSYTGELFF. The CDR3 DNA reads TGCAGCGTTAGGAGCTACACCGGGGAGCTGTTTTTT.